Here is one T cell receptor beta chain with its context. Its cognate antigen has yet to be identified. No qualities accompany the bases; no much larger clone lies one base away. The cohort consisted of hundreds of healthy bone marrow donors. All cohort members were sampled while nominally healthy, although unrecorded immune exposures were likely present. The donor was CMV seronegative and was included in the group of several hundred seronegative cohort members. A peripheral blood sample was provided by each donor, and peripheral blood mononuclear cells were used for TCR beta sequencing. The Qiagen DNeasy Blood Extraction Kit was used to extract genomic DNA from the blood cell samples. This sample stems from a study of cytomegalovirus exposure and HLA in healthy donors (dated by TCRdb to about 2017). Regarding the complete study: In an earlier analysis of some 610 of the donors, 276 Gb of sequence data and 95 million to 130 million unique TCR beta sequences from about 179 million T cells were reported. Using immunosequencing, the study profiled T cell repertoires from 500 to 800 subjects and related those repertoires to cytomegalovirus serostatus. Donor age, sex, ethnicity and CMV serostatus were compiled alongside the repertoire data. The aim of the study was to test whether cataloging public T cell receptors could identify signatures of past pathogen exposure. A later genetic analysis took genome-wide SNP genotypes for about three fifths of the 666 donors and used that subset as a discovery cohort. To decide whether each TCR beta V gene segment behaved as functional or pseudogenic, an earlier analysis of approximately 600 of the donors relied on high-throughput TCR beta sequencing. Among some 400 genotyped donors of the cohort, an average of approximately 240,000 unique TCR beta nucleotide sequences was sequenced per donor, of which roughly 17% were non-productive. Typing coverage varied by locus: 629-630 donors for A, B, C, DRB1 and DQB1; roughly 510 for DQA1; more than 600 for DPA1; fewer than 480 for DPB1. A handful of DR-DQ haplotypes were handled as single units for association and clustering because linkage in the cohort was strong. All discovery cohort repertoires had been generated using a single sequencing platform. In the later analysis, no new phenotypic data were used to find candidate immune exposures; instead, reliance was placed on TCR beta sequences and their occurrence across donors. To study patterns of TCR occurrence, a later analysis re-analyzed previously published TCR beta repertoires from around 670 donors and added high-resolution HLA genotyping. Of the 350 to 400 genotyped donors, around 81% fell in the genetic ancestry cluster associated with self-reported Caucasian donors. An early release covering roughly 600 HLA-typed donors comprised about 300 gigabases of sequencing data and approximately 85 million unique TCR sequences. Along with the roughly 700-subject first cohort, a separate validation cohort of roughly 110 different subjects was used. To predict cytomegalovirus infection status, the study brought together high-throughput TCR immunosequencing, statistical association of individual TCRs with disease status, and machine learning. Class I and class II HLA loci were covered by the typing at four-digit resolution. The full study reports these points: Correlated functional status among segregating V segments might reflect linkage disequilibrium, but an unknown experimental factor could not be ruled out. In this cohort, only TCR beta chains were sequenced, and detectable features were limited by the absence of alpha or paired-chain data. According to a later genetic analysis, donors in an Asian-associated ancestry cluster had fewer N-insertions in productive TCRs than the roughly 670-donor mean. HLA typing was unavailable for some donors at each locus, so association tests used only the typed subset. The authors suggested that the approach could potentially be extended to other disease states and immunological phenotypes. In vitro tests confirmed that a few of the cytomegalovirus-associated TCR beta chains recognize cytomegalovirus antigens. Because counts were too low, some 17 rarely observed V segments, including chromosome 9 orphons, were left out of the earlier analysis of approximately 500 of the donors. The classifier was reported to diagnose cytomegalovirus status with high specificity and sensitivity in both the original cohort and the validation cohort. The study listed 150 to 200 TCR beta chains as associated with cytomegalovirus. Broadly in line with IMGT annotations, most TCR beta V segments showed up in productive rearrangements about 87% or about 30% of the time in an earlier analysis of some 590 of the donors. Most CMV-associated TCR beta chains appeared to be HLA-restricted in a later analysis, and the HLA associations seemed to be driven largely by CMV exposure. Some IMGT-functional V segments, including TRBV6-2 and TRBV6-3, could not be distinguished by the 87-base-pair reads and were therefore excluded. CMV serostatus was the only immune exposure information available for the cohort. Specific HLA alleles were associated with roughly 16,000 TCR beta sequences at a false discovery rate of 0.05 in a later analysis. Across donors, most TCR sequences were observed very rarely, whereas some public TCRs were present in many individuals. A further reported finding was that TCR beta sequences accurately predicted the HLA-A and HLA-B alleles for most subjects in the first cohort. In a later analysis, the rate of TCR association differed among HLA loci, with DRB1 alleles having the most associated TCRs and HLA-C alleles having the fewest. A group of highly shared sequence variants was considered likely to be a technical artifact of the sequencing pipeline. Assigning TCR associations to individual alleles was difficult when HLA alleles, especially DR and DQ, strongly co-occurred. The presence/absence analyses assumed that sequencing depth was roughly uniform across donors, and that assumption may not be true. In a later analysis, HLA-associated TCR beta chains showed more clonal expansion and lower generation probabilities than non-associated chains that were equally common. A later genetic analysis associated a missense DCLRE1C variant with V-gene and J-gene trimming of TCR beta chains, and an independent cohort replicated the association. According to a later analysis, parvovirus B19, influenza, CMV and Epstein-Barr virus appeared linked to several top co-occurrence clusters.

The library relied on the immunoSEQ multiplex PCR assay. For the multiplex PCR, a mixture combining 60 forward primers for TCR Vbeta segments and 13 reverse primers for TCR Jbeta segments was used. The CDR3 region of rearranged TCR beta genes was amplified from genomic DNA by a multiplex PCR assay. The Illumina HiSeq System was used to sequence the amplified TCR beta libraries as 87-base-pair reads. In the authors' own workflow: Across the roughly 600 repertoires, a later analysis counted tens of millions of unique TCR beta chains, approximately 12 million of which were shared by at least two donors. To remove PCR and sequencing errors, raw reads were error-corrected and collapsed into unique sequences using a nearest-neighbor algorithm that merged closely related sequences. V, D and J gene segments were assigned by aligning CDR3 sequences to IMGT reference sequences. For a sequence to be retained, a match of at least six nucleotides was required to both a V gene segment and a J gene segment. Rearrangements were called productive when the CDR3 lacked stop codons and stayed in frame with V and J; all others were non-productive. CDR3 was defined according to IMGT convention as the region running from the second conserved V-encoded cysteine to the conserved J-encoded phenylalanine. The earlier analysis of 450 to 750 of the donors excluded any sequence lacking an unambiguous match to a single V gene segment. In an earlier analysis of roughly 500 of the donors, V segments were called functional above 56.7% productive rearrangements and were called segregating when the between-donor standard deviation exceeded 5%. A statistical classification framework was built to diagnose cytomegalovirus status from the catalog of TCR beta chain sequences. In a later analysis, TCR nucleotide sequences were compared against IMGT/GENE-DB human TR gene sequences so that V and J genes could be assigned. In a later analysis, CDR3 sequences and most-parsimonious VDJ recombination scenarios were assigned using the TCRdist pipeline. In a later analysis, every TCR beta chain was defined by the combination of its CDR3 amino acid sequence and its V-gene family, and reads without a unique V-gene family were dropped. In a later analysis, around 600 highly shared, low-generation-probability nucleotide sequences were removed to address suspected cross-contamination and a sequencing artifact. For each public chain, a later analysis derived a clonal expansion index from normalized ranks of inferred template counts within each repertoire. In a later analysis, generation probabilities were computed using a VDJ recombination model fitted to out-of-frame rearrangements, and the results were checked against IGoR. In a later analysis, hypergeometric tests were used to score TCR-TCR, TCR-HLA and TCR-CMV co-occurrence, with a repertoire-size bias correction applied to TCR pairs. A later analysis estimated false discovery rates by permuting HLA or CMV assignments 20 times. A later analysis grouped co-occurring TCRs with DBSCAN, adding TCRdist sequence similarity when clustering within HLA-allele-positive subsets. Co-occurrence clustering excluded repertoires with fewer than 30,000 or more than 120,000 public chains, plus five with anomalous nucleotide sharing. The clones in this table, taken by TCRdb from immuneACCESS, are in-frame only. Not every clone is retained; where verified, under half of the shortfall comes from an unresolved V gene, and the cause of the rest is unknown. The V and J calls and clone size are taken from that table; D and trimming were inferred from the DNA. This sample gives 200,000 or so clones in total; roughly 83% of them show up just once. 0.2% to 0.3% of the sample comes from the top ten.

CDR1 and CDR2 are read off the germline V gene as SGHTA and FQGTGA. V is reduced by 0 bases and J by 2 bases, leaving a spacing of 10 bases between them. CDR3 length: 15 amino acids, cysteine to phenylalanine. The DNA shown is the 45-base CDR3, in frame from base 1. The origin of this receptor is a boy younger than 18 in good health and CMV-seronegative. Sequences were obtained from PBMCs. The rearrangement joined TRBV7-3 to TRBJ2-5; TRBD1 is possibly the D segment (6 matching bases). CDR3 protein: CASSLTSGQQETQYF. The DNA is TGTGCCAGCAGCTTAACGTCGGGACAACAAGAGACCCAGTACTTC.